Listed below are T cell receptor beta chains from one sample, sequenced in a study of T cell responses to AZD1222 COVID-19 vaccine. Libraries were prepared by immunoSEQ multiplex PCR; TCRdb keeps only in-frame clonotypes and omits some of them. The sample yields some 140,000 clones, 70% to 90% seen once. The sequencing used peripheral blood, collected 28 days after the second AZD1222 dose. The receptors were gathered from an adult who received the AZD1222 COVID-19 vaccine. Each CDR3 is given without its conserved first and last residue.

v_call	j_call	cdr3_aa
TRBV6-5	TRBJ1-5	ASSYSISQPQH
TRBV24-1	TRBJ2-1	ATSGSRGGSNEQF
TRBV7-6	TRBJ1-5	ASSLGTGVDQPQH
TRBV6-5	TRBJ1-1	ANKLLGQGAF
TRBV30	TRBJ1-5	AWRIDSNQPQH
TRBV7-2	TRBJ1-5	ASSSQGADQPQH
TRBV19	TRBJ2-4	ASRPGVAGGVNIQY
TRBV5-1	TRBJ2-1	ASSLIVSGEQF
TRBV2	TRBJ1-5	ASSGRAGNQPQH
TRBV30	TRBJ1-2	AWSETSYGYT
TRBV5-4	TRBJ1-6	ASSLSGTGSSPLH
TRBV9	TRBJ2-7	ASSAEDLSYEQY
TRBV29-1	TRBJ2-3	SASSPGGGTDTQY
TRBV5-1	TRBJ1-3	ASSGGAGNTIY
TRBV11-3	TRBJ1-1	ASSPGQRTTEAF
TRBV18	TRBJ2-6	ASSPRGDAGANVLT
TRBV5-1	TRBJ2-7	ASSLAGTGSYEQY
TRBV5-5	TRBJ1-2	ASSDGTGRLLGYT
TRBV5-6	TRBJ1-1	ASTLGGNTEAF
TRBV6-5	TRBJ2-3	ASREAGGVNTQY
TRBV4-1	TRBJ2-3	ASSQVMLAGGNSPRNTQY
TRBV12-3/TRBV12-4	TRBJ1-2	ASSLAHRGYT
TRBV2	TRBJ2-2	ASSLLETGELF
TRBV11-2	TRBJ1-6	ASSRTPGNNSPLH
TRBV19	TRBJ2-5	ASSNSLHETQY
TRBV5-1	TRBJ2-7	ASSLEWGYEQY
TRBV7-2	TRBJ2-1	ASSLGILAGGHEQF
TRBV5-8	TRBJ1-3	ASSFRQRNTIY
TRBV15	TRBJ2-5	ATSFLTRGQVETQY
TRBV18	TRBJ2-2	ASSPTGGPLNTGELF
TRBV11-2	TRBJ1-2	ASSRQGGEDGYT
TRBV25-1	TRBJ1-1	ASSERRQDGAF
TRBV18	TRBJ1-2	ASSPQGGATNYGYT
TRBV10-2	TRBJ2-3	ASSEYPLQRGGHTQY
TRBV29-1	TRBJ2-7	SGGDSGYEQY
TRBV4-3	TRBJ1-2	ASSPTWGQNSYGYT
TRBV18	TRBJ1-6	ASSINTDSSPLH
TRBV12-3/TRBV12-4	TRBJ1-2	ASSFLGAYGYT
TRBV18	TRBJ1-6	ASSPPAHQSPLH
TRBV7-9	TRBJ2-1	ASSRRTVSYNEQF
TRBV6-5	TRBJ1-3	ASSYSTDGNTIY
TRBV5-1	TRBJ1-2	ASSPEGQNYGYT
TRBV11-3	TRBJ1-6	ASSSSKGGGYNSPLH
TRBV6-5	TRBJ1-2	ASSYSTGHGYT
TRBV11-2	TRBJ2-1	ASSLEAAGYNEQF
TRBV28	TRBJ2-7	ASSPVNLAGGISYEQY
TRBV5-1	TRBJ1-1	ASSLSGENTEAF
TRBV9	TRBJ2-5	ASSPDREETQY
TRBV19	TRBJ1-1	ASSELPGHQKTEAF
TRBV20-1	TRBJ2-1	SASGATSGGTSYNEQF
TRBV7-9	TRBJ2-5	ASSRGGAGETQY
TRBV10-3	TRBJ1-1	ATDRGQANTEAF
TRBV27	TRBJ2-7	ASSSTLAGVNEQY
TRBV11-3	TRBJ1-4	ASSLSVDSEKLF